This T cell receptor (beta chain) was sequenced in a study of CD8 T cells in Susac syndrome. Germline V lookup: CDR1 SGDLS, CDR2 YYNGEE. V lost 3 bases and J 6 bases, leaving 15 bases between the germline ends. The length of the CDR3 is 15 residues. When the RNA was reverse transcribed, random hexamers were used with an input of roughly 0.45 to 1 ug. A multiplex approach, immunoSEQ multiplex PCR, amplified TCR beta CDR3 across 54 Vbeta and 13 Jbeta. TCRdb called the immunoSEQ multiplex PCR reads again in MiXCR, with one record for every CDR3 protein. Of about 71,000 distinct CDR3 sequences in the sample, just over 95% were seen once. Sequencing of TCR beta was undertaken in CD8+ and CD4+ T cells derived from blood.

This receptor was obtained from a human donor with multiple sclerosis. The source material was CD4+ T cells from PBMCs. This sequence joins TRBV9 and TRBJ2-2; D is perhaps TRBD1 (5 bases). The CDR3 loop reads CASSGLGRVAGELFF. CDR3 coding DNA: TGTGCCAGCAGCGGCCTGGGCAGGGTGGCCGGGGAGCTGTTTTTT. Looking up the rest from reference TRBV9 and TRBJ2-2 gives the full variable domain: DSGVTQTPKHLITATGQRVTLRCSPRSGDLSVYWYQQSLDQGLQFLIQYYNGEERAKGNILERFSAQQFPDLHSELNLSSLELGDSALYFCASSGLGRVAGELFFGEGSRLTVL.